This TCR beta chain derives from a study of cytomegalovirus exposure and HLA in healthy donors. Findings and limits, study-wide: There were some V segments, including TRBV6-2 and TRBV6-3, excluded as indistinguishable. In a later analysis, compared with equally common non-associated chains, HLA-associated beta chains were more expanded.

A note on this clone: Its specificity is not known.

Germline CDR1 is LGHNA and CDR2 is YNFKEQ. J was trimmed by 7 bases and V by 0 bases; bases with no gene match: 8. The CDR3 consists of 17 residues. PCR employed 60 Vbeta and 13 Jbeta primers. Generated by immunoSEQ multiplex PCR, the TCRdb table keeps only in-frame clones and is missing some. This specimen shows 55,000 or so clones; the ten leading clones hold approximately 12%. The chain recombines TRBV4-2 with TRBJ2-3; 12 nucleotides line up with TRBD2. This TCR was recovered from a woman aged 25 to 45 in good health and CMV-seropositive. Material for sequencing was PBMCs. As DNA, the CDR3 is TGTGCCAGCAGCCAAGATATCGGACTAGCGGGGTGGTATACGCAGTATTTT. Translated: CASSQDIGLAGWYTQYF.